The clone carrying this T cell receptor beta chain was picked up a small number of times. TCRdb called the 5' RACE reads again in MiXCR, with one record for every CDR3 protein. Found here are tens of thousands of distinct CDR3 sequences, 7.9% of them singletons; the top ten hold around 30%. The data were taken from a study of CD8 T cells in ankylosing spondylitis. The sequence derives from a male donor with ankylosing spondylitis or in good health (not recorded which). What was sequenced was blood.

CDR3: CSSSTGQETQYF. The CDR3 DNA reads as TGCAGCTCCTCGACTGGTCAAGAGACCCAGTACTTC. The V and J genes are TRBV29-1 and TRBJ2-5; D remains ambiguous. Germline CDR1 reads SQVTM; CDR2 reads ANQGSEA. The CDR3 spans 12 residues. Trimming stripped 8 bases from V and 2 bases from J, with 12 bases between.